This T cell receptor beta chain was recovered during a study of CD8 T cells in ankylosing spondylitis. This clonotype has just a few counts. Its specificity is unknown. Whole-study findings and limits: There was reportedly significant enrichment of clones that were disease-linked in matched ankylosing spondylitis synovial fluid. Some motif variants were previously reported in reactive arthritis synovial fluid and blood. Ankylosing spondylitis blood appeared to be characterized by a TCR beta motif of several highly homologous variants.

With V trimmed by 0 bases and J by 9 bases, 7 bases remained unmatched. The CDR3 length is 16 residues. Germline V gives CDR1 SGHRS, CDR2 YFSETQ. Using quantitative 5'-RACE with molecular barcodes, the authors made TCR beta libraries. One entry per CDR3 protein results from TCRdb running MiXCR on the 5' RACE reads. The sample has roughly 450,000 distinct CDR3 sequences; 25% to 30% are singletons. The chain has TRBV5-1 and TRBJ2-1; 12 nucleotides line up with TRBD2. The sequence was obtained from a male donor with ankylosing spondylitis. What was sequenced was blood, either unsorted or a sorted T cell fraction (not recorded which). The CDR3 nucleotides are TGCGCCAGCAGCTTGGCCGACCTAGCGGGAGGGGGTGAGCAGTTCTTC. It codes for CASSLADLAGGGEQFF.